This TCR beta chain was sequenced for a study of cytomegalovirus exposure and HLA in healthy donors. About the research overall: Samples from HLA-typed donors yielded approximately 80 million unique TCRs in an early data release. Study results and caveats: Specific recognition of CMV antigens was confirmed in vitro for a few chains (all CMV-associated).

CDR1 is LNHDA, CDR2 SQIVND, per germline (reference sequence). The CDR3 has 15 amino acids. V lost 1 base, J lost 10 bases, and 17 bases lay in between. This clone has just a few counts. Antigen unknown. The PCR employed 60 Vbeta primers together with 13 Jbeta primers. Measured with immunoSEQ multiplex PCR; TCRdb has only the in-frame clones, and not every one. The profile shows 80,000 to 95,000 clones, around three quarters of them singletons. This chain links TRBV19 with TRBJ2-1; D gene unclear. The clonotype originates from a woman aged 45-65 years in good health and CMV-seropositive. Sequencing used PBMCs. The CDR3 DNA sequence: TGTGCCAGTAGTATAGCGGATACAATACTATGGGAGCAGTTCTTC. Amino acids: CASSIADTILWEQFF.